What follows describes a single TCR beta chain. No antigen is known for it. Donors counted as nominally healthy when sampled, yet unrecorded immune exposures were likely. The PCR employed 60 Vbeta primers together with 13 Jbeta primers. Measured with immunoSEQ multiplex PCR; TCRdb has only the in-frame clones, and not every one. The sample carries about 130,000 clones, roughly 77% recorded once. CDR1 MDHEN and CDR2 SYDVKM come from the germline V gene. The CDR3 spans 16 residues. Trimming cost V 10 bases and J 6 bases, with 28 bases left between them. These data come from a study of cytomegalovirus exposure and HLA in healthy donors. Study-level results: Across donors, presence/absence analyses took sequencing depth to be roughly uniform.

The TCR originated in a woman aged 40 to 55 in good health and CMV-seropositive. Specimen: PBMCs. The chain carries TRBV28 and TRBJ2-7, with D perhaps TRBD1 (7 bases). The CDR3 loop reads CAIGGAQGTVQGEQYF. The CDR3 DNA sequence: TGTGCCATTGGAGGGGCCCAAGGGACAGTCCAAGGCGAGCAGTACTTC. Full variable domain (missing parts from reference TRBV28 and TRBJ2-7): DVKVTQSSRYLVKRTGEKVFLECVQDMDHENMFWYRQDPGLGLRLIYFSYDVKMKEKGDIPEGYSVSREKKERFSLILESASTNQTSMYLCAIGGAQGTVQGEQYFGPGTRLTVT.